The 2 T cell receptor beta chains in this list originate from one sample, sequenced in a study of blood T cell repertoires in COVID-19. Libraries were prepared by immunoSEQ multiplex PCR; TCRdb keeps only in-frame clonotypes and omits some of them. The data contain approximately 230,000 clones, 70% to 90% of them singletons. Sequencing used peripheral blood. These receptors were collected from a woman aged 30 to 39 with COVID-19, enrolled during active disease.

On this clone: Sequence at one end of the junction differs from germline and may be a read error. The J gene is TRBJ2-3, the V gene TRBV30; D not certain. From germline, CDR1 is GTSNPN and CDR2 SVGIG (reference sequence). This CDR3 is 14 amino acids long. The CDR3 loop reads CAWRVGASTDTQYF. The CDR3 DNA sequence: TGTGCCTGGCGTGTCGGAGCTAGCACAGATACGCAGTATTTT.

The chain carries TRBV4-3 and TRBJ2-2, with D possibly matching TRBD2 (7 bases). V was shortened by 5 bases and J by 6 bases, with 16 bases between the two germline ends. Germline assignment: CDR1 LGHNA and CDR2 YSLEER. This CDR3 has 15 amino acids. The CDR3 is CASSWRGLSAGELFF. The CDR3 DNA follows: TGCGCCAGCAGCTGGCGGGGGCTAAGCGCCGGGGAGCTGTTTTTT.